These 27 T cell receptor beta chains came from one sample sequenced in a study of CD8 T cells in Susac syndrome. cDNA came from around 0.5 to 1 ug RNA primed by random hexamers. TCRdb reanalysed the immunoSEQ multiplex PCR reads using MiXCR and keeps one entry per CDR3 protein. The sample shows 130,000 or so distinct CDR3 sequences, 90% to 95% of them seen only once. Sequenced input: CD4+ T cells from PBMCs. The receptor set was obtained from a human donor with multiple sclerosis.

The J gene is TRBJ1-6, the V gene TRBV1; no check of the table's D call, TRBD1, against the DNA was made. TRBV1 is assigned pseudogene status. The CDR3 consists of 12 residues. Here the CDR3 reads CTRRRDKSPLHF. The CDR3 region has the DNA TGCACCAGACGCCGGGACAAATCACCCCTCCACTTT.

The chain has TRBV29-1 and TRBJ1-4; D not resolved. The germline CDR1 and CDR2 sequences are SQVTM and ANQGSEA. With 4 bases removed from V and 10 bases from J, the gap between germline ends came to 16 bases. CDR3 length equals 13 residues. CDR3 coding DNA: TGCAGCGTTGTAGAGTCCGGCCATGGAAAACTGTTTTTT. This codes for CSVVESGHGKLFF.

V and J are TRBV28 and TRBJ1-4; 8 positions agree with TRBD1. Per the germline V gene, CDR1 is MDHEN and CDR2 is SYDVKM. J gave up 7 bases and V 6 bases, and 16 bases lay outside the gene matches. The CDR3 runs 17 residues. The CDR3 loop reads CASRDRDRPEYSEKLFF. Here the CDR3 DNA reads TGTGCCAGCAGGGACAGGGACAGGCCGGAGTATAGTGAAAAACTGTTTTTT.

For the CDR3, the DNA is TGCGCCAGCAGCCAAGGGGGGGGCCGATTAGCTGAAGCTTTCTTT. Translating gives CASSQGGGRLAEAFF. J is TRBJ1-1 and V is TRBV4-1, with D perhaps matching TRBD1 (6 bases). The germline V and J ends were trimmed by 1 base and 6 bases, with 15 bases remaining between them. Germline CDR1 is MGHRA and CDR2 is YSYEKL. The CDR3 extends over 15 amino acids.

The J gene is TRBJ1-1, the V gene TRBV29-1, with D tentatively TRBD1 (5 bases). This CDR3 has 14 amino acids. V lost 5 bases and J 7 bases, leaving 20 bases between the germline ends. From germline, CDR1 is SQVTM and CDR2 ANQGSEA. The CDR3 sequence is CSVRSGAGPSEAFF. CDR3 sequence (DNA): TGCAGCGTTCGGAGCGGGGCTGGTCCAAGTGAAGCTTTCTTT.

The chain couples TRBV2 to TRBJ2-3; 7 bases match TRBD2. This CDR3 contains 15 residues. Germline trimming cut 7 bases from V and 5 bases from J; bases unmatched to any gene: 12. Germline values: CDR1 SNHLY, CDR2 FYNNEI. The CDR3 DNA sequence: TGTGCCAGCACGGGACTACCGTCAAGGGGAGATACGCAGTATTTT. Residues: CASTGLPSRGDTQYF. Supplemented by reference TRBV2 and TRBJ2-3, the full variable domain reads EPEVTQTPSHQVTQMGQEVILRCVPISNHLYFYWYRQILGQKVEFLVSFYNNEISEKSEIFDDQFSVERPDGSNFTLKIRSTKLEDSAMYFCASTGLPSRGDTQYFGPGTRLTVL.

The rearrangement joins TRBV4-3 to TRBJ2-3; 7 positions match TRBD2. Germline V CDR1 and CDR2: LGHNA, YSLEER. The CDR3 totals 14 residues. V was clipped by 4 bases and J by 1 base; unmatched bases: 2. This CDR3 is CASSPRGGTDTQYF. The DNA for the CDR3 is TGCGCCAGCAGCCCTCGGGGGGGCACAGATACGCAGTATTTT.

This clonotype is a singleton in its sample. This chain joins TRBV6-2 or TRBV6-3 and TRBJ2-2; TRBD2 matches 9 bases. The germline gives CDR1 MNHEY, CDR2 SVGEGT. Trimming took 5 bases from V and 2 from J; bases not matched to a gene: 6. The CDR3 has 16 amino acids. This CDR3 is CASSRSSGTNTGELFF. The DNA for the CDR3 is TGTGCCAGCAGTCGATCTAGCGGGACCAACACCGGGGAGCTGTTTTTT.

This clonotype was seen a few times. The rearrangement uses TRBV11-1 and TRBJ2-1; D not certain. CDR1 is SGHAT and CDR2 is FQDESV in the germline V gene (reference sequence). The V end lost 2 bases, the J end lost 3 bases, and 8 bases lay between the germline ends. This CDR3 is built from 14 residues. The CDR3 sequence is CASSLTAGYNEQFF. In DNA form, the CDR3 reads TGTGCCAGCAGCTTAACAGCAGGCTACAATGAGCAGTTCTTC.

The rearrangement joins TRBV29-1 to TRBJ2-2; 10 positions agree with TRBD1. CDR3 length: 16 amino acids. Germline lookup yields CDR1 SQVTM and CDR2 ANQGSEA. Trimming took 0 bases from V and 4 from J; bases not matched to a gene: 5. The CDR3, as DNA: TGCAGCGTTGAAGACACCGGGACAGGGGTCACCGGGGAGCTGTTTTTT. It encodes CSVEDTGTGVTGELFF.

This rearrangement joins TRBV23-1 to TRBJ2-5, with 8 positions matching TRBD1. TRBV23-1 is placed among ORFs of uncertain function. The CDR3 loop spans 17 amino acids. The junction had 12 bases not matched to a gene; V was cut back by 4 bases and J by 2 bases. The CDR3 loop is CASSRSPGQDVQETQYF. The CDR3 DNA follows: TGCGCCAGCAGTCGGAGCCCGGGACAGGATGTTCAAGAGACCCAGTACTTC.

The rearrangement joins TRBV20-1 to TRBJ2-7; D may be TRBD1 or TRBD2 (5 bases each). With 4 bases removed from V and 2 bases from J, the gap between germline ends came to 9 bases. This CDR3 is 12 amino acids long. Germline V gene lookup returns CDR1 DFQATT and CDR2 SNEGSKA (reference sequence). This CDR3 is CSAIEGPYEQYF. The CDR3 DNA reads TGCAGTGCTATAGAGGGGCCCTACGAGCAGTACTTC.

This chain joins TRBV9 and TRBJ2-1, with TRBD1 as a possible D gene (6 bases). The CDR3 consists of 15 residues. Trimming took off 0 bases at V and 0 bases at J, with 7 bases between the two ends. Germline V gene data show CDR1 as SGDLS and CDR2 as YYNGEE. CDR3 nucleotide sequence: TGTGCCAGCAGCGTAGGGGGGCCCTCCTACAATGAGCAGTTCTTC. Its protein is CASSVGGPSYNEQFF.

The chain has TRBV29-1 and TRBJ2-3; 14 nucleotides align to TRBD2. The CDR3 has 16 residues. The V and J ends lost 5 bases and 2 bases, in that order; junction bases with no gene match: 6. The germline V gene encodes CDR1 SQVTM and CDR2 ANQGSEA. The CDR3 sequence: CSVTRTSGGSTDTQYF. CDR3 bases: TGCAGCGTTACAAGGACTAGCGGGGGGTCCACAGATACGCAGTATTTT.

The chain is built from TRBV3-1 and TRBJ1-5; D unresolved. The CDR3 runs 14 residues. Trimming left V 2 bases short and J 1 base short, with 6 bases between. The germline gives CDR1 LGHDT, CDR2 YNNKEL (reference sequence). CDR3 loop: CASSQTWSNQPQHF. CDR3 nucleotide sequence: TGTGCCAGCAGCCAAACGTGGAGCAATCAGCCCCAGCATTTT.

The CDR3 reads CSAGGAGIGETQYF. CDR3 nucleotides: TGCAGCGCAGGGGGCGCGGGTATCGGGGAGACCCAGTACTTC. The chain links TRBV29-1 to TRBJ2-5; 8 nucleotides match TRBD1. In germline, CDR1 is SQVTM, CDR2 ANQGSEA. The CDR3 has 14 amino acids. J was trimmed by 5 bases and V by 7 bases; bases with no gene match: 12.

The rearrangement uses TRBV29-1 and TRBJ2-7; D not certain. The V gene's germline CDR1 is SQVTM and CDR2 ANQGSEA. V was pared by 4 bases and J by 1 base, with 8 bases between. The CDR3 spans 12 residues. CDR3 protein: CSVVGNSYEQYF. In DNA form, the CDR3 reads TGCAGCGTTGTGGGGAATTCCTACGAGCAGTACTTC.

The chain joins TRBV2 to TRBJ2-2; D is possibly TRBD1 (5 bases). Germline-derived CDR1 and CDR2 are SNHLY and FYNNEI. This CDR3 is 14 amino acids long. Trimming removed 6 bases at V and 2 bases at J, with 10 bases between. The CDR3 coding sequence is TGTGCCAGCAGAGGGGTTTTAAACACCGGGGAGCTGTTTTTT. It encodes CASRGVLNTGELFF.

The chain employs TRBV27 and TRBJ1-1; TRBD1 might be the D (6 bases). Trimming stripped 5 bases from V and 6 bases from J, with 25 bases between. The CDR3 spans 17 residues. The V gene's germline CDR1 is MNHEY and CDR2 SMNVEV (reference sequence). The DNA for the CDR3 is TGTGCCAGCAGTGGGCGGCAGGGGCAAGAGAGAAGGGCTGAAGCTTTCTTT. It translates to CASSGRQGQERRAEAFF.

The genes are TRBV20-1 and TRBJ1-4; 9 positions agree with TRBD1. Germline V gene sequence: CDR1 DFQATT, CDR2 SNEGSKA (reference sequence). The V segment lost 4 bases and the J segment 5 bases; nucleotides outside the gene matches: 5. The CDR3 is 14 amino acids. DNA for the CDR3: TGCAGTGCTATAGCGACAGGGGGGAATGAAAAACTGTTTTTT. Protein product: CSAIATGGNEKLFF.

The chain is built from TRBV2 and TRBJ2-7; D may be TRBD2 (6 bases). Trimming left V 10 bases short and J 2 bases short, with 18 bases between. Germline CDR1 reads SNHLY; CDR2 reads FYNNEI. This CDR3 has 14 amino acids. CDR3 protein: CATWAGTHPYEQYF. The CDR3 DNA reads as TGTGCCACCTGGGCCGGGACTCACCCCTACGAGCAGTACTTC.

This chain joins TRBV9 and TRBJ1-2, with 9 bases lining up with TRBD1. There are 15 residues in the CDR3. Germline CDR1 is SGDLS and CDR2 is YYNGEE. The trim removed 0 bases at V and 5 bases at J, leaving 5 bases unmatched. CDR3 nucleotides: TGTGCCAGCAGCGTAGCCGGACAGGGGTCGTATGGCTACACCTTC. Translating gives CASSVAGQGSYGYTF.

This clonotype was found once. V usage is TRBV4-3 and J usage is TRBJ2-3, with TRBD2 matching 9 bases. V dropped 0 bases and J dropped 4; count of bases not matched to a gene: 5. This CDR3 region has 16 residues. Germline values: CDR1 LGHNA, CDR2 YSLEER. CDR3 in DNA: TGCGCCAGCAGCCAAGATATCAGCGGGGGGCCAGATACGCAGTATTTT. This codes for CASSQDISGGPDTQYF.

The rearrangement joins TRBV9 to TRBJ2-2; D remains unclear. V was clipped by 0 bases and J by 5 bases, with 5 bases between them. Germline V gene sequence: CDR1 SGDLS, CDR2 YYNGEE. The CDR3 is 13 amino acids. The CDR3 region has the DNA TGTGCCAGCAGCGTAGCTACAACCGGGGAGCTGTTTTTT. The encoded protein is CASSVATTGELFF.

V is TRBV5-8 and J is TRBJ1-5; TRBD1 agrees at 12 bases. CDR3 length: 16 residues. The V segment lost 4 bases and the J segment 9 bases; nucleotides outside the gene matches: 11. Germline V gives CDR1 SGHTS, CDR2 YDEGEE. The CDR3 nucleotides read TGTGCCAGCAGCGCGTACACCGGGACAGGGGGCCTGCCCCAGCATTTT. Its translation: CASSAYTGTGGLPQHF.

The chain carries TRBV7-9 and TRBJ1-1; TRBD1 matches at 8 bases. V shed 2 bases and J 6 bases; nucleotides not matched to a gene: 8. Germline CDR1 SEHNR, CDR2 FQNEAQ (reference sequence). The CDR3 is 15 amino acids. This chain's CDR3 is CASSLPLTGAPEAFF. The CDR3 region has the DNA TGTGCCAGCAGCTTACCCTTGACAGGGGCCCCTGAAGCTTTCTTT.

Only a few counts were recorded for this clonotype. This chain joins TRBV20-1 and TRBJ1-5; no definite D call. The CDR3 runs 14 residues. Germline V gives CDR1 DFQATT, CDR2 SNEGSKA (reference sequence). Trimming took 0 bases from V and 1 from J, leaving 7 bases between them. The CDR3 here is CSARDRGSNQPQHF. As DNA, the CDR3 is TGCAGTGCTAGAGATCGAGGGAGCAATCAGCCCCAGCATTTT.